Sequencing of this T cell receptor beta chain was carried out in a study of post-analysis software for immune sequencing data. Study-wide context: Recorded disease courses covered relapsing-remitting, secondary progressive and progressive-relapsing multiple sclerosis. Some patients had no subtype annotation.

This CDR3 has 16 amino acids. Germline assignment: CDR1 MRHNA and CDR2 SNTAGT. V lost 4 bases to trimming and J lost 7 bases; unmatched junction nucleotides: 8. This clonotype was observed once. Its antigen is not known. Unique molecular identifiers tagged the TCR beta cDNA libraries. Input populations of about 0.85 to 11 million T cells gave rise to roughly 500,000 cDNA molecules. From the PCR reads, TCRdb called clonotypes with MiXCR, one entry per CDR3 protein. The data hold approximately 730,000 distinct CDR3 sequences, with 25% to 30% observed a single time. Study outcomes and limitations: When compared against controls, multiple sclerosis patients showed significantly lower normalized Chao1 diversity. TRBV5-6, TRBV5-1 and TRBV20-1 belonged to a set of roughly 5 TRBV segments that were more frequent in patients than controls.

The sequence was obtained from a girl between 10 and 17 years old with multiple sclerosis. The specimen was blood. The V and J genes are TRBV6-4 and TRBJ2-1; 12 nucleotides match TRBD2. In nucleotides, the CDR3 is TGTGCCAGCAGTGCCGCCCTAGCGGGGGGGCATAATGAGCAGTTCTTC. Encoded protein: CASSAALAGGHNEQFF.